The 23 T cell receptor beta chains given below trace back to one sample, sequenced in a study of OX40 agonist ivuxolimab in advanced cancers. Clones were sequenced by immunoSEQ multiplex PCR, and TCRdb holds only the in-frame ones, with some missing. The sample includes over 55,000 clones, 70% to 90% of them seen just once. The sequencing here drew on CD4+ or CD8+ T cells sorted from blood, taken in a trial of the OX40 agonist ivuxolimab. The receptors here all came from an adult with an advanced solid tumor such as melanoma, head and neck, liver or kidney cancer.

This chain uses TRBV19 with TRBJ2-3, with 8 nucleotides matching TRBD2. V dropped 3 bases and J dropped 0; count of bases not matched to a gene: 2. From germline, CDR1 is LNHDA and CDR2 SQIVND (reference sequence). This CDR3 spans 15 amino acids. The CDR3 loop is CASSIPSGSTDTQYF. The CDR3 DNA reads TGTGCCAGTAGTATTCCTAGCGGGAGCACAGATACGCAGTATTTT.

The gene calls are TRBV7-8 and TRBJ2-7, with D uncertain. Trimming cost V 5 bases and J 1 base, with 21 bases left between them. The CDR3 runs to 17 residues. CDR1 and CDR2 from the germline V gene are SGHVS and FQNEAQ. CDR3 residues: CASSLGLIVINSYEQYF. The DNA of the CDR3 is TGTGCCAGCAGCCTAGGTCTAATCGTAATCAATTCCTACGAGCAGTACTTC.

CDR3 nucleotide sequence: TGTGCCAGCAGTTTGGACGGAGGCGCGGGGGAAAAACTGTTTTTT. This encodes CASSLDGGAGEKLFF. The chain employs TRBV28 and TRBJ1-4; D unclear. The V end was cut by 3 bases, the J end by 8 bases, with 16 bases between. Germline V gene lookup returns CDR1 MDHEN and CDR2 SYDVKM. The CDR3 is made up of 15 amino acids.

This clone was seen a few times. This chain uses TRBV19 with TRBJ1-4; 8 nucleotides align to TRBD1. The CDR3 loop spans 13 amino acids. Trimming at V came to 8 bases and at J to 7 bases, leaving 6 bases not matched to a gene. Germline CDR1 and CDR2: LNHDA and SQIVND (reference sequence). CDR3 residues: CASRDRPREKLFF. For the CDR3, the DNA is TGTGCCAGTCGGGACAGGCCTCGTGAAAAACTGTTTTTT.

This chain connects TRBV13 to TRBJ2-4; 7 nucleotides agree with TRBD2. V was clipped by 0 bases and J by 3 bases; unmatched bases: 8. The CDR3 totals 17 residues. The germline gives CDR1 PRHDT, CDR2 FYEKMQ (reference sequence). This CDR3 is CASSLGHRREGKNIQYF. CDR3 in DNA: TGTGCCAGCAGCTTAGGGCATAGGAGGGAGGGCAAAAACATTCAGTACTTC.

V gene TRBV27 combines with J gene TRBJ2-1; D might be TRBD2 (6 bases). Trimming pared 1 base from V and 5 bases from J, leaving 12 bases between. This CDR3 region has 15 residues. Per the germline V gene, CDR1 is MNHEY and CDR2 is SMNVEV (reference sequence). DNA of the CDR3: TGTGCCAGCAGTTTATGGGGGGAGACCCACAATGAGCAGTTCTTC. Protein product: CASSLWGETHNEQFF.

The chain links TRBV9 to TRBJ1-1; D remains ambiguous. Germline V lookup: CDR1 SGDLS, CDR2 YYNGEE. V was shortened by 5 bases and J by 2 bases, with 10 bases between the two germline ends. The CDR3 has 13 amino acids. For the CDR3, the DNA is TGTGCCAGCAGTGCCACACCAAACACTGAAGCTTTCTTT. This gives the protein CASSATPNTEAFF.

This clone was detected only a few times. The chain is built from TRBV28 and TRBJ1-2; D is possibly TRBD1 (5 bases). Germline loops: CDR1 MDHEN, CDR2 SYDVKM. The CDR3 extends over 13 amino acids. Trimming took 6 bases from V and 2 from J, leaving 10 bases between them. This chain's CDR3 is CASSRDQNYGYTF. The DNA for the CDR3 is TGTGCCAGCAGCAGGGACCAGAACTATGGCTACACCTTC.

This chain links TRBV4-3 with TRBJ1-1; D unresolved. V was trimmed by 0 bases and J by 7 bases, leaving 12 bases between them. Germline CDR1 and CDR2: LGHNA and YSLEER. The CDR3 loop spans 14 amino acids. The CDR3 DNA sequence: TGCGCCAGCAGCCAAGATAACATGGGGATTGAAGCTTTCTTT. Amino acid sequence: CASSQDNMGIEAFF.

This rearrangement joins TRBV19 to TRBJ1-5; TRBD1 matches 12 bases. Germline V gene data show CDR1 as LNHDA and CDR2 as SQIVND (reference sequence). The CDR3 extends over 19 amino acids. The junction had 15 bases not matched to a gene; V was cut back by 5 bases and J by 4 bases. CDR3 in DNA: TGTGCCAGTAGTTCCCCTGGCCGGGACAGGGGGCAGAGGAATCAGCCCCAGCATTTT. Its translation is CASSSPGRDRGQRNQPQHF.

This clone was counted between two and nine times. The chain combines TRBV18 with TRBJ1-3, with D hard to call. V was trimmed by 4 bases and J by 0 bases, leaving 13 bases between them. This CDR3 contains 16 residues. From germline, CDR1 is KGHSH and CDR2 LQKENI. CDR3 residues: CASSREAVNSGNTIYF. CDR3 nucleotides: TGTGCCAGCTCACGCGAAGCAGTAAACTCTGGAAACACCATATATTTT.

The J gene is TRBJ2-7, the V gene TRBV6-5; tentatively, D is TRBD1 (5 bases). Germline lookup yields CDR1 MNHEY and CDR2 SVGAGI. The CDR3 length is 16 residues. V was clipped by 4 bases and J by 4 bases, with 20 bases between them. The CDR3 DNA is TGTGCCAGCAGTTTTCCGGAAGGGCAGGGTAGGTACGAGCAGTACTTC. As protein: CASSFPEGQGRYEQYF.

This chain links TRBV7-2 with TRBJ1-6, with D unclear. The CDR3 has 14 residues. The V gene's germline CDR1 is SGHTA and CDR2 FQGNSA. V was shortened by 5 bases and J by 6 bases, with 11 bases between the two germline ends. Here the CDR3 reads CASSLDSPNSPLHF. In DNA form, the CDR3 reads TGTGCCAGCAGCCTAGATAGTCCTAATTCACCCCTCCACTTT.

The chain uses TRBV7-9 and TRBJ2-7; 10 bases align to TRBD1. The CDR3 consists of 13 residues. The ends lost 1 base at V and 12 bases at J; junction bases unmatched: 6. Per germline, CDR1 SEHNR and CDR2 FQNEAQ (reference sequence). CDR3 protein: CASSLGTGGFPYF. In nucleotides, the CDR3 is TGTGCCAGCAGCTTAGGGACAGGGGGTTTTCCGTACTTC.

CDR3 nucleotide sequence: TGTGCCTGGAGTGAGGGGAGCTCCTATAATTCACCCCTCCACTTT. This translates into CAWSEGSSYNSPLHF. The chain uses TRBV30 and TRBJ1-6, with D perhaps TRBD1 (5 bases). The V end lost 1 base, the J end lost 0 bases, and 7 bases lay between the germline ends. Germline V gene lookup returns CDR1 GTSNPN and CDR2 SVGIG (reference sequence). This CDR3 region has 15 residues.

The rearrangement uses TRBV28 and TRBJ2-5, with D unresolved. This CDR3 is built from 12 residues. Germline CDR1 and CDR2: MDHEN and SYDVKM. The ends were cut back, 4 bases at V and 1 base at J, with 4 bases in the middle. The chain's CDR3 is CASSSVQETQYF. DNA for the CDR3: TGTGCCAGCAGTTCGGTCCAAGAGACCCAGTACTTC.

The chain combines TRBV7-6 with TRBJ2-1; a weak D match, TRBD2 (6 bases). Germline lookup yields CDR1 SGHVS and CDR2 FNYEAQ. The CDR3 consists of 14 residues. Trimming pared 6 bases from V and 7 bases from J, leaving 16 bases between. DNA for the CDR3: TGTGCCAGCAGAAATCCGGGAGTCCGGAATGAGCAGTTCTTC. Amino acids: CASRNPGVRNEQFF.

This chain connects TRBV7-2 to TRBJ2-5; possible D gene TRBD2, 6 bases. CDR1 and CDR2 (germline): SGHTA, FQGNSA. V was clipped by 5 bases and J by 2 bases, with 21 bases between them. The CDR3 totals 17 residues. The CDR3 here is CASSPLGSPLAQETQYF. Here the CDR3 DNA reads TGTGCCAGCAGCCCCTTGGGGTCCCCTCTAGCGCAAGAGACCCAGTACTTC.

The V gene is TRBV7-9, the J gene TRBJ1-1; D may be TRBD1 (5 bases). Between the trimmed V and J ends, which lost 3 bases and 4 bases, there was a span of 12 bases. The CDR3 runs to 14 residues. Germline loops: CDR1 SEHNR, CDR2 FQNEAQ (reference sequence). The CDR3 sequence: CASSFQGPGTEAFF. In DNA form, the CDR3 reads TGTGCCAGCAGCTTCCAGGGCCCGGGCACTGAAGCTTTCTTT.

The chain uses TRBV27 and TRBJ2-5; D gene ambiguous. V lost 2 bases and J lost 1, with 5 bases in between. Germline CDR1 is MNHEY and CDR2 is SMNVEV (reference sequence). The CDR3 extends over 13 amino acids. The CDR3, as DNA: TGTGCCAGCAGTTTACGGTTCCAAGAGACCCAGTACTTC. Translated, it gives CASSLRFQETQYF.

The CDR3 DNA follows: TGTGCCATCAGTGATAGTAGCGGTACCTACGAGCAGTACTTC. Protein: CAISDSSGTYEQYF. The chain is built from TRBV10-3 and TRBJ2-7; D is possibly TRBD2 (6 bases). Trimming removed 3 bases at V and 2 bases at J, with 11 bases between. CDR3 size: 14 residues. The germline CDR1 and CDR2 sequences are ENHRY and SYGVKD.

A word on this clone: This specimen includes other DNA sequences encoding the same CDR3. The chain uses TRBV30 and TRBJ1-5; D perhaps matches TRBD1 (6 bases). The CDR3 has 15 amino acids. The V gene's germline CDR1 is GTSNPN and CDR2 SVGIG (reference sequence). V was cut by 0 bases and J by 0 bases, with 9 bases left in between. Here the CDR3 DNA reads TGTGCCTGGAGTGTAGGACAGTATAGCAATCAGCCCCAGCATTTT. This sequence encodes CAWSVGQYSNQPQHF.

The chain uses TRBV27 and TRBJ1-5; D unclear. Germline assignment: CDR1 MNHEY and CDR2 SMNVEV (reference sequence). There are 19 residues in the CDR3. Trimming shortened V by 6 bases and J by 0 bases, and 24 bases separated the two germline ends. The CDR3 DNA reads as TGTGCCAGCAGCCCTCGGTCAGGAGGACGGTTGGATAGCAATCAGCCCCAGCATTTT. Its protein product is CASSPRSGGRLDSNQPQHF.